The 20 T cell receptor beta chains given below trace back to one sample, sequenced in a study of early T cells in non-severe SARS-CoV-2 infection. One entry per CDR3 protein, called by TCRdb with MiXCR from the 5' RACE reads. The sample has around 83,000 distinct CDR3 sequences, more than 9% seen once; the top ten hold over 7%. Here the sequenced sample was whole blood, taken at baseline. The receptors here all came from an adult who was a healthcare worker with PCR-confirmed SARS-CoV-2 infection or an uninfected control (not recorded which).

This clonotype has just a few counts. This sequence joins TRBV27 and TRBJ2-5; TRBD1 is a possible D gene (6 bases). With 6 bases removed from V and 2 bases from J, the gap between germline ends came to 13 bases. Per the germline V gene, CDR1 is MNHEY and CDR2 is SMNVEV (reference sequence). The CDR3 contains 14 residues. This CDR3 is CASRNWGLQETQYF. CDR3 DNA: TGTGCCAGCAGGAATTGGGGGCTGCAAGAGACCCAGTACTTC.

The gene calls are TRBV7-9 and TRBJ2-7; D is possibly TRBD2 (5 bases). This CDR3 spans 14 amino acids. Germline CDR1 reads SEHNR; CDR2 reads FQNEAQ (reference sequence). V was cut by 7 bases and J by 5 bases, with 18 bases left in between. In DNA, the CDR3 is TGTGCCAGCATGGGCCCCCTCGGAGCGGACGAGCAGTACTTC. Amino acids: CASMGPLGADEQYF. Based on the CDR3 plus reference TRBV7-9 and TRBJ2-7, the full variable domain is DTGVSQNPRHKITKRGQNVTFRCDPISEHNRLYWYRQTLGQGPEFLTYFQNEAQLEKSRLLSDRFSAERPKGSFSTLEIQRTEQGDSAMYLCASMGPLGADEQYFGPGTRLTVT.

This clonotype was seen a handful of times. The V gene is TRBV6-4, the J gene TRBJ2-2, with no clear D. The V gene's germline CDR1 is MRHNA and CDR2 SNTAGT. Trimming removed 3 bases from V and 3 bases from J, with 8 bases in between. The CDR3 sequence is 14 residues long. The CDR3 here is CASSEAPDTGELFF. The CDR3, as DNA: TGTGCCAGCAGTGAGGCACCAGACACCGGGGAGCTGTTTTTT.

The V gene is TRBV5-1, the J gene TRBJ2-1, with 7 bases aligning to TRBD2. CDR1 SGHRS and CDR2 YFSETQ come from the germline V gene. This CDR3 has 16 amino acids. Losses at the gene ends were 4 bases for V and 0 bases for J; bases not matched to a gene: 7. CDR3 coding DNA: TGCGCCAGCAGCGCCGGGACTACTCCCTCCTACAATGAGCAGTTCTTC. Its protein product is CASSAGTTPSYNEQFF.

This clonotype was counted a few times. This chain joins TRBV19 and TRBJ2-7; maybe TRBD1 (5 bases). CDR1 is LNHDA and CDR2 is SQIVND in the germline V gene (reference sequence). This CDR3 has 13 residues. V was cut by 7 bases and J by 3 bases, with 13 bases left in between. The CDR3 nucleotides are TGTGCCAGTACAAGGGGAAGCAACTACGAGCAGTACTTC. Translating it yields CASTRGSNYEQYF. The complete variable domain, with remaining parts taken from reference TRBV19 and TRBJ2-7, reads DGGITQSPKYLFRKEGQNVTLSCEQNLNHDAMYWYRQDPGQGLRLIYYSQIVNDFQKGDIAEGYSVSREKKESFPLTVTSAQKNPTAFYLCASTRGSNYEQYFGPGTRLTVT.

The chain joins TRBV5-1 to TRBJ2-3, with TRBD2 identical over 7 bases. Unmatched junction bases numbered 9, after V lost 0 bases and J lost 2 bases. This CDR3 region has 17 residues. Germline V lookup: CDR1 SGHRS, CDR2 YFSETQ. The DNA for the CDR3 is TGCGCCAGCAGCTTGGGACTAGCTGAAATTTACACAGATACGCAGTATTTT. It is translated as CASSLGLAEIYTDTQYF.

This clonotype was detected only a few times. The V and J genes are TRBV15 and TRBJ2-1, with D hard to call. Germline V gene data show CDR1 as LNHNV and CDR2 as YYDKDF (reference sequence). This CDR3 region has 15 residues. V lost 0 bases to trimming and J lost 6 bases, with 12 bases between them. CDR3 loop: CATSREELGGNEQFF. DNA of the CDR3: TGTGCCACCAGCAGAGAAGAGTTGGGCGGCAATGAGCAGTTCTTC.

This chain connects TRBV14 to TRBJ1-1; D uncertain. V was trimmed by 1 base and J by 0 bases, leaving 12 bases between them. This CDR3 contains 16 residues. Germline V lookup: CDR1 SGHDN, CDR2 FVKESK. Here the CDR3 DNA reads TGTGCCAGCAGCCAAGTGGTCCGGCCCCTGAACACTGAAGCTTTCTTT. Its protein is CASSQVVRPLNTEAFF.

The chain joins TRBV5-1 to TRBJ2-1, with 11 bases aligning to TRBD1. Trimming removed 4 bases from V and 4 bases from J; junction bases left unmatched: 22. The germline V gene has CDR1 SGHRS and CDR2 YFSETQ. This CDR3 spans 21 amino acids. Written as DNA, the CDR3 is TGCGCCAGCAGCCCCTCTCAGTTAGCCGGGACAGGGGGAGTAAATTACAATGAGCAGTTCTTC. It specifies CASSPSQLAGTGGVNYNEQFF.

This clonotype was observed a handful of times. V usage is TRBV12-3 or TRBV12-4 and J usage is TRBJ2-5; the D gene is possibly TRBD2 (5 bases). This CDR3 is 13 amino acids long. V was shortened by 6 bases and J by 4 bases, with 12 bases between the two germline ends. DNA of the CDR3: TGTGCCAGCAGCCTGAATGAGGGAGAGACCCAGTACTTC. Residues: CASSLNEGETQYF.

There are many counts of this clonotype. The V gene is TRBV10-3, the J gene TRBJ1-2, with no clear D. The CDR3 is 15 amino acids. The V and J ends lost 0 bases and 4 bases respectively, with 12 bases between them. In germline, CDR1 is ENHRY, CDR2 SYGVKD. CDR3 region: CAISESRQELYGYTF. Here the CDR3 DNA reads TGTGCCATCAGTGAGTCGCGGCAGGAGCTCTATGGCTACACCTTC.

This clonotype was counted many times. The CDR3 region is CSAREGRLLQPQHF. CDR3 DNA sequence: TGCAGTGCTAGAGAGGGCAGACTTCTTCAGCCCCAGCATTTT. V and J are TRBV20-1 and TRBJ1-5; unclear D gene. The CDR3 has 14 residues. The germline CDR1 and CDR2 sequences are DFQATT and SNEGSKA (reference sequence). Trimming stripped 0 bases from V and 6 bases from J, with 12 bases between.

This clonotype was counted many times. The V gene is TRBV7-2, the J gene TRBJ2-1; possible D gene TRBD1, 6 bases. The CDR3 has 15 residues. V gave up 5 bases and J gave up 3 bases, with 14 bases separating them. Germline V lookup: CDR1 SGHTA, CDR2 FQGNSA. In DNA, the CDR3 is TGTGCCAGCAGCCCAAGGACAGAGTACTACAATGAGCAGTTCTTC. It encodes CASSPRTEYYNEQFF.

This rearrangement joins TRBV18 to TRBJ2-7; weak D call: TRBD1 (5 bases). Trimming shortened V by 4 bases and J by 0 bases, and 13 bases separated the two germline ends. Germline loops: CDR1 KGHSH, CDR2 LQKENI. The CDR3 has 15 amino acids. The CDR3 region is CASSRRGGSSYEQYF. CDR3 DNA sequence: TGTGCCAGCTCACGAAGGGGTGGTAGCTCCTACGAGCAGTACTTC.

This clonotype was picked up many times. CDR3 bases: TGTGCCAGCACGGCGCAGGCGAACACCGGGGAGCTGTTTTTT. Translated: CASTAQANTGELFF. This chain links TRBV7-9 with TRBJ2-2; no clear D. Trimming removed 7 bases at V and 0 bases at J, with 9 bases between. This CDR3 is 14 amino acids long. The germline gives CDR1 SEHNR, CDR2 FQNEAQ (reference sequence).

This clonotype has a count of ten or more. The chain is built from TRBV2 and TRBJ2-7; no clear D gene. Germline loops: CDR1 SNHLY, CDR2 FYNNEI. This CDR3 has 12 residues. Trimming took 6 bases from V and 2 from J, leaving 8 bases between them. The CDR3: CASRGLAYEQYF. CDR3 bases: TGTGCCAGCAGGGGTTTAGCCTACGAGCAGTACTTC.

In its sample, this clonotype was seen a few times. This chain uses TRBV9 with TRBJ2-2; no definite D call. The germline gives CDR1 SGDLS, CDR2 YYNGEE. This CDR3 region has 15 residues. The ends were cut back, 0 bases at V and 2 bases at J, with 8 bases in the middle. For the CDR3, the DNA is TGTGCCAGCAGCGTAGAGCCCCACAACACCGGGGAGCTGTTTTTT. It translates to CASSVEPHNTGELFF.

The sample holds many counts of this clonotype. This chain links TRBV5-1 with TRBJ1-1; D gene ambiguous. Trimming took 2 bases from V and 6 from J, leaving 14 bases between them. The germline gives CDR1 SGHRS, CDR2 YFSETQ. CDR3 length: 14 residues. The CDR3 DNA reads TGCGCCAGCAGCTTAGGGCAGCTTGACTCTGAAGCTTTCTTT. This gives the protein CASSLGQLDSEAFF.

This clonotype was counted between two and nine times. This chain joins TRBV20-1 and TRBJ2-7; tentatively, D is TRBD2 (6 bases). Trimming took off 3 bases at V and 0 bases at J, with 21 bases between the two ends. The CDR3 sequence is 17 residues long. Germline CDR1 is DFQATT and CDR2 is SNEGSKA (reference sequence). The CDR3 protein is CSASRGRAAGSSYEQYF. As DNA, the CDR3 is TGCAGTGCTAGTAGGGGACGAGCCGCGGGGAGCTCCTACGAGCAGTACTTC.

CDR3 amino acids: CASRVGDRDYNEQFF. Here the CDR3 DNA reads TGTGCCAGCAGGGTTGGAGACAGGGACTACAATGAGCAGTTCTTC. The chain links TRBV2 to TRBJ2-1, with 7 bases matching TRBD1. J was trimmed by 3 bases and V by 6 bases; bases with no gene match: 8. This CDR3 is 15 amino acids long. The germline V gene encodes CDR1 SNHLY and CDR2 FYNNEI.